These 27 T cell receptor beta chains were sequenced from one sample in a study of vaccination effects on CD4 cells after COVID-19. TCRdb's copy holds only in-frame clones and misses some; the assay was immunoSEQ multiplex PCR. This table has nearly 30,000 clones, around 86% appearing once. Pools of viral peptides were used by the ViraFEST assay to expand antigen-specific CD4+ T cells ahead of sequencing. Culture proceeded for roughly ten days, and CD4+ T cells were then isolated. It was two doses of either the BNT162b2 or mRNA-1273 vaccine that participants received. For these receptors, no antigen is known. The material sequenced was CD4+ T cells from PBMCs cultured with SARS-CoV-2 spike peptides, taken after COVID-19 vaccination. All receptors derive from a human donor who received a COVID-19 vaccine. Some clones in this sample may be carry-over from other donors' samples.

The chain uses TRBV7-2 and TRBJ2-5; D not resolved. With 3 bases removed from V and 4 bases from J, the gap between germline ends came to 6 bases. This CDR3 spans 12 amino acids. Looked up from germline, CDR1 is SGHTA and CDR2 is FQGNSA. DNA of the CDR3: TGTGCCAGCAGCTTGGACGTAGAGACCCAGTACTTC. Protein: CASSLDVETQYF.

The DNA for the CDR3 is TGTGCCAGCACCACAACAGTCGGCTACACCTTC. Amino acid sequence: CASTTTVGYTF. This rearrangement joins TRBV28 to TRBJ1-2; D is unresolved. The CDR3 runs 11 residues. Germline lookup yields CDR1 MDHEN and CDR2 SYDVKM. Trimming removed 7 bases from V and 8 bases from J, with 11 bases in between.

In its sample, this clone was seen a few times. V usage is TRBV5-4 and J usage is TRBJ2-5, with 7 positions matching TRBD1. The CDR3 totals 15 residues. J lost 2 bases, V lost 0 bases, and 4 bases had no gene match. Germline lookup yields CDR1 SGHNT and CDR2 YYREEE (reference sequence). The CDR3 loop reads CASSLAQGQQETQYF. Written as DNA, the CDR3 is TGTGCCAGCAGCTTGGCCCAGGGACAGCAAGAGACCCAGTACTTC.

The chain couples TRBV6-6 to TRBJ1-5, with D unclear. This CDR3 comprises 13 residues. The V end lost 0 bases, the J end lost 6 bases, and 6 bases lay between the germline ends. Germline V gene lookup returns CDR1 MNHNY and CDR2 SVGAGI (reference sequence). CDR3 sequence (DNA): TGTGCCAGCAGTTACTCGAACAGTCAGCCCCAGCATTTT. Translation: CASSYSNSQPQHF.

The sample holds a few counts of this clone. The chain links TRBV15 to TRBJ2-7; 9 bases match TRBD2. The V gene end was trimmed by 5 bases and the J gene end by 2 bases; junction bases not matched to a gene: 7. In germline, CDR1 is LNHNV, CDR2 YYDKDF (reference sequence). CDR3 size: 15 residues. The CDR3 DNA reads TGTGCCACCAGCCGAGGACTAGCGCAAACCTACGAGCAGTACGTC. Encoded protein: CATSRGLAQTYEQYV.

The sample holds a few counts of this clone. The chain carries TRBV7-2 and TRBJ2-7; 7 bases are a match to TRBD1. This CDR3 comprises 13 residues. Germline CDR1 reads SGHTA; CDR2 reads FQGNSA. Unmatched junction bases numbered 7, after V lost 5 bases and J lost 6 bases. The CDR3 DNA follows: TGTGCCAGCAGCCTTCGACAGGGAACCGAGCAGTACGTC. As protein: CASSLRQGTEQYV.

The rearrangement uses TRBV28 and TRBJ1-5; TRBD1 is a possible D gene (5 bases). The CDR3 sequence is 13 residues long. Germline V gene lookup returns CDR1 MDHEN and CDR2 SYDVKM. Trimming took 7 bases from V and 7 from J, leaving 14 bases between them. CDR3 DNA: TGTGCCAGCACAACTGGGGGGGTCCAGCCCCAGCATTTT. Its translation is CASTTGGVQPQHF.

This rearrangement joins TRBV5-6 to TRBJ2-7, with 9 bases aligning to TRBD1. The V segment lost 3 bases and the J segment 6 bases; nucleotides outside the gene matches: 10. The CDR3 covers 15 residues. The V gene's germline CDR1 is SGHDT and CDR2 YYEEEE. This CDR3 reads CASSSPGQGQGEQYV. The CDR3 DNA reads TGTGCCAGCAGCTCCCCCGGACAGGGGCAGGGCGAGCAGTACGTC.

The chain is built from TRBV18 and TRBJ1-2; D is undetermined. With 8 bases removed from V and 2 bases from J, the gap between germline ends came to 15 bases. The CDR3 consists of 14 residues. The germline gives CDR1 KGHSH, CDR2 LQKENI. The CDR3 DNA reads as TGTGCCAGCCATCCCCCGGGATTAAACTATGGCTACACCTTC. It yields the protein CASHPPGLNYGYTF.

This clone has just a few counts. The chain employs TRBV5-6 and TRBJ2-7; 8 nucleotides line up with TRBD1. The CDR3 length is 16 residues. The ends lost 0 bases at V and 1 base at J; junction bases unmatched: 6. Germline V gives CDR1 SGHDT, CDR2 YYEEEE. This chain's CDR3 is CASSLGQGSGSYEQYV. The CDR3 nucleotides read TGTGCCAGCAGCTTGGGACAGGGGAGTGGATCCTACGAGCAGTACGTC.

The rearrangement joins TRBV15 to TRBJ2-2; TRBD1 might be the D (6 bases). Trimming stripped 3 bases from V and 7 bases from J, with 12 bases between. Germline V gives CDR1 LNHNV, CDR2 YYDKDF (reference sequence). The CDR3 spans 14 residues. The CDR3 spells CATSRERGFGELFF. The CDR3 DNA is TGTGCCACCAGCAGGGAAAGGGGGTTCGGGGAGCTGTTTTTT.

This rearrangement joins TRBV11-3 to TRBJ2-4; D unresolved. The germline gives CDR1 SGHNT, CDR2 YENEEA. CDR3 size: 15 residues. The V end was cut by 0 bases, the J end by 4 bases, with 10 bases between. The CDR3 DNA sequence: TGTGCCAGCAGCTTAGATGGCTCCCGAAAAAACATTCAGTACTTC. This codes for CASSLDGSRKNIQYF.

The CDR3 DNA reads as TGTGCCAGCAGCCAGAGAGGACAGGAGGGAGAAAAACTGTTTTTT. Amino acid sequence: CASSQRGQEGEKLFF. The J gene is TRBJ1-4, the V gene TRBV3-1 (or the pseudogene TRBV3-2), with 7 bases that match TRBD1. Germline loops: CDR1 LGHDT, CDR2 YNNKEL (reference sequence). The V and J ends lost 3 bases and 8 bases, in that order; junction bases with no gene match: 9. The CDR3 spans 15 residues.

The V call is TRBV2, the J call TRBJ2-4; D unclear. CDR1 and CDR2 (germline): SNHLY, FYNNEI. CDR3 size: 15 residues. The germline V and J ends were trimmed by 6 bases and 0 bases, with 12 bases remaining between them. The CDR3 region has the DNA TGTGCCAGCAGGCATACAGAGCTAGCCAAAAACATTCAGTACTTC. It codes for CASRHTELAKNIQYF.

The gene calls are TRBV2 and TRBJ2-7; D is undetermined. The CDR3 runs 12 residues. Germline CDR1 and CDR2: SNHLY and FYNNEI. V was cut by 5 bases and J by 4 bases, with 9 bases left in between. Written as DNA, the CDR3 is TGTGCCAGCAGTTCAGATGCTTACGAGCAGTACGTC. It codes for CASSSDAYEQYV.

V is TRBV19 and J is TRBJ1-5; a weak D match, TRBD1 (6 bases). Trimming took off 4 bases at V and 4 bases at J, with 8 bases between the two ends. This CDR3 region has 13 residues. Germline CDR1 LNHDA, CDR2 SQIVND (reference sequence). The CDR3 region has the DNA TGTGCCAGTAGTAGGGGGGCTAATCAGCCCCAGCATTTT. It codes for CASSRGANQPQHF.

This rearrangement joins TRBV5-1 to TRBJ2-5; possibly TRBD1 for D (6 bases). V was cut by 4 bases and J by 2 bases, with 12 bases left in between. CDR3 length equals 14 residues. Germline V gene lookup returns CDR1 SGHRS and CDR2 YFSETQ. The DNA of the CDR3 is TGCGCCAGCAGCCGAAACAGGGATCAAGAGACCCAGTACTTC. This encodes CASSRNRDQETQYF.

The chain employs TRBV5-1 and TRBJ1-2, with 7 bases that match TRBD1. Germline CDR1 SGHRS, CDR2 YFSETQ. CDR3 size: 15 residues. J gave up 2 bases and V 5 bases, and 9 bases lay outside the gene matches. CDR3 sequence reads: CASSLKPGQNYGYTF. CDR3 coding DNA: TGCGCCAGCAGTCTAAAACCGGGACAGAACTATGGCTACACCTTC.

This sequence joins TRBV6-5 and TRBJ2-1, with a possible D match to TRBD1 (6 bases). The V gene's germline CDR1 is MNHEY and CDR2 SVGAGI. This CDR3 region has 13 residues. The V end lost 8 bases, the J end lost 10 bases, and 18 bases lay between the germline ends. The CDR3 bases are TGTGCCAGCTCCAACCCCAGGGGCGGCGAGCAGTTCTTC. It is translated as CASSNPRGGEQFF.

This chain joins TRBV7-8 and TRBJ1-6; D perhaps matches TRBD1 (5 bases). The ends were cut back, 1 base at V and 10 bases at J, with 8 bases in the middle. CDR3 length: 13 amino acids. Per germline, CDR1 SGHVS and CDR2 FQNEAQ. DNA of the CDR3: TGTGCCAGCAGCTTAGGGGGCGAGTCACCCCTCCACTTT. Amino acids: CASSLGGESPLHF.

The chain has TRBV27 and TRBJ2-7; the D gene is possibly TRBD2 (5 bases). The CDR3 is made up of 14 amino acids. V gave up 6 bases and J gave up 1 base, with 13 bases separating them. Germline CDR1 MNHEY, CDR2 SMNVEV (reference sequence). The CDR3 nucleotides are TGTGCCAGCAGCTTTGGACTGAAATCCTACGAGCAGTACGTC. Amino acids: CASSFGLKSYEQYV.

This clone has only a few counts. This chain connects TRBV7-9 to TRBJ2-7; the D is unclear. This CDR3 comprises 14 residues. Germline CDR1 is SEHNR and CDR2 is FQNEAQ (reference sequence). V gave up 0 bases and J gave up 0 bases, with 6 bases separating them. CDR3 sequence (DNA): TGTGCCAGCAGCTTAGCGGGGAACTCCTACGAGCAGTACGTC. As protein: CASSLAGNSYEQYV.

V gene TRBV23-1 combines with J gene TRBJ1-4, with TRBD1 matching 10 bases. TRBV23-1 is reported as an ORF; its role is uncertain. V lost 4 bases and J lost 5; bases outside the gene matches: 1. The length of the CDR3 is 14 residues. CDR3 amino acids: CASSRDRGNEKLFF. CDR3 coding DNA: TGCGCCAGCAGTCGGGACAGGGGCAATGAAAAACTGTTTTTT.

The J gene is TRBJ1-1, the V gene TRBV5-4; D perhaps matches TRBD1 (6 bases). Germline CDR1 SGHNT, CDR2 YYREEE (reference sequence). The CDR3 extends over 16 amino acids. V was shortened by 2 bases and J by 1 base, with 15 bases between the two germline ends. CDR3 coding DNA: TGTGCCAGCAGCTTAAACTCAGGGGAAGCGAACACTGAAGCTTTCTTT. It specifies CASSLNSGEANTEAFF.

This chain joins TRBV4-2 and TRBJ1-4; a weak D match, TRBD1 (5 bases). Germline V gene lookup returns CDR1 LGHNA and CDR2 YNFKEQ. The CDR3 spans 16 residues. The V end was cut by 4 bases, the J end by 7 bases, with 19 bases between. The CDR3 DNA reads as TGTGCCAGCAGCCTGAACACTCACGGGGCCGGTGAAAAACTGTTTTTT. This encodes CASSLNTHGAGEKLFF.

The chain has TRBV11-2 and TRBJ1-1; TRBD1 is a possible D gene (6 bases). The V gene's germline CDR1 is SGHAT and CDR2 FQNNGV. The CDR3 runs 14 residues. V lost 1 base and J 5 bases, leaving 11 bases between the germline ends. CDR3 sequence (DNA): TGTGCCAGCAGCTTAGCGACAGGACGGACTGAAGCTTTCTTT. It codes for CASSLATGRTEAFF.

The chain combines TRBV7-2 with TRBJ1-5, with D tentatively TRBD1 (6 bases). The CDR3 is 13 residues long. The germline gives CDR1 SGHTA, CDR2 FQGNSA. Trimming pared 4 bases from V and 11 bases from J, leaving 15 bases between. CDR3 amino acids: CASSWDTGKSQHF. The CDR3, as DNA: TGTGCCAGCAGCTGGGACACGGGTAAGTCCCAGCATTTT.